The rows below give T cell receptor beta chains drawn from one sample of a study of vaccination and CD4 T cells after COVID-19. Their antigen targets remain unknown. TCRdb reanalysed the PCR reads using MiXCR and keeps one entry per CDR3 protein. The sample lists 10,000 to 15,000 distinct CDR3 sequences; 45% to 55% were seen once. Sequenced input: CD4+ T cells from blood, cultured in vitro. Receptors originate from a human donor who had recovered from COVID-19. Each CDR3 is given with its conserved first and last residue. The D gene is left open where the match is weak. Rows give clone size only sometimes, using once, few, many, or a class for an expanded clone.

CDR3	DNA	size	V	J	D
CASSLVGDLGNEQFF	TGTGCCAGCAGCTTAGTTGGGGATTTAGGGAATGAGCAGTTCTTC	-	TRBV7-9	TRBJ2-1	-
CASSLALAGGSDTQYF	TGTGCCAGCAGCTTAGCACTAGCGGGAGGTTCGGATACGCAGTATTTT	-	TRBV11-2	TRBJ2-3	TRBD2
CASSQQGIVGNQPQHF	TGTGCCAGCAGCCAGCAGGGGATCGTGGGCAATCAGCCCCAGCATTTT	-	TRBV7-8	TRBJ1-5	-
CASSKKREQPYEQYF	TGTGCCAGCAGCAAAAAGCGGGAGCAACCCTACGAGCAGTACTTC	-	TRBV21-1	TRBJ2-7	-
CASSFSGRATEAFF	TGTGCCAGCAGTTTCAGTGGTAGGGCCACTGAAGCTTTCTTT	-	TRBV12-3/TRBV12-4	TRBJ1-1	-
CASSLFVRTDTQYF	TGTGCCAGCAGCTTGTTTGTTCGTACAGATACGCAGTATTTT	once	TRBV5-8	TRBJ2-3	-
CASSLGGTATGGEQYF	TGTGCCAGCAGCCTCGGAGGGACAGCCACCGGAGGGGAGCAGTACTTC	-	TRBV7-2	TRBJ2-7	-
CSVDRVGKTEAFF	TGCAGCGTTGACAGGGTAGGGAAAACTGAAGCTTTCTTT	-	TRBV29-1	TRBJ1-1	-
CASSLVDSLEQYF	TGTGCCAGCAGCTTAGTGGATAGCCTCGAGCAGTACTTC	-	TRBV7-9	TRBJ2-7	-
CASSYRGDSSYEQYF	TGCGCCAGCAGTTACAGGGGAGACAGCTCCTACGAGCAGTACTTC	-	TRBV5-1	TRBJ2-7	TRBD1
CSAGPVREGSYEQYF	TGCAGTGCTGGTCCGGTGCGGGAGGGGTCCTACGAGCAGTACTTC	-	TRBV20-1	TRBJ2-7	TRBD2
CASSLLASQFF	TGTGCCAGCAGCTTATTGGCATCGCAGTTCTTC	-	TRBV7-2	TRBJ2-1	-
CASRLGASGTDTQYF	TGTGCCAGTCGTCTAGGGGCGAGTGGAACAGATACGCAGTATTTT	-	TRBV6-4	TRBJ2-3	-
CASSDWGTYYTF	TGTGCCAGCAGTGATTGGGGGACGTACTACACCTTC	-	TRBV6-1	TRBJ1-2	-
CASSIRRDQPQHF	TGTGCCAGTAGTATACGGCGTGATCAGCCCCAGCATTTT	-	TRBV19	TRBJ1-5	-
CASSEWGSGRAQGGELFF	TGTGCCAGCAGTGAATGGGGTAGCGGGAGGGCCCAGGGCGGGGAGCTGTTTTTT	-	TRBV6-1	TRBJ2-2	TRBD2
CASSYSGGASYEQYF	TGTGCCAGCAGTTACTCGGGCGGAGCCTCCTACGAGCAGTACTTC	-	TRBV6-2/TRBV6-3	TRBJ2-7	-
CASSLAGTSSFYGYTF	TGCGCCAGCAGCTTGGCCGGGACATCCTCATTCTATGGCTACACCTTC	-	TRBV5-1	TRBJ1-2	-
CASSLGGDQPQHF	TGTGCCAGCAGCTTAGGGGGGGATCAGCCCCAGCATTTT	-	TRBV7-9	TRBJ1-5	-
CASSYPPYGGGSEQYF	TGTGCCAGCAGTTACCCCCCGTACGGGGGAGGAAGCGAGCAGTACTTC	once	TRBV6-5	TRBJ2-7	-
CASSELSLGQVKTLYF	TGTGCCAGCAGTGAACTAAGTTTGGGACAGGTGAAGACCCTGTACTTC	-	TRBV2	TRBJ2-5	TRBD1
CASSYGQGLETQYF	TGTGCCAGCAGTTACGGACAGGGGTTAGAGACCCAGTACTTC	-	TRBV6-2/TRBV6-3	TRBJ2-5	TRBD1
CASSQRDRTNSPLHF	TGTGCCAGCAGCCAGAGAGACAGAACAAATTCACCCCTCCACTTT	few	TRBV14	TRBJ1-6	-
CSADSLSRFTDTQYF	TGCAGTGCGGACTCTCTTTCTCGGTTCACAGATACGCAGTATTTT	-	TRBV20-1	TRBJ2-3	-
CASSKFPEWQDEQFF	TGTGCCAGCAGCAAGTTCCCCGAATGGCAAGATGAGCAGTTCTTC	-	TRBV21-1	TRBJ2-1	-
CAMGGGYTGELFF	TGTGCAATGGGAGGGGGTTACACCGGGGAGCTGTTTTTT	-	TRBV5-4	TRBJ2-2	-
CASSLDRQVPEQYF	TGTGCCAGCAGCCTTGACCGACAGGTCCCCGAGCAGTACTTC	-	TRBV2	TRBJ2-7	-
CASSLPTGGYEQYF	TGTGCCAGCAGCCTCCCTACCGGCGGCTACGAGCAGTACTTC	-	TRBV5-4	TRBJ2-7	-
CASTSFTGELFF	TGTGCCAGTACCTCATTCACCGGGGAGCTGTTTTTT	few	TRBV19	TRBJ2-2	-
CASSLGAGANTDTQYF	TGTGCCAGCAGTTTAGGAGCGGGGGCCAACACAGATACGCAGTATTTT	few	TRBV27	TRBJ2-3	TRBD2
CASSYGWDLGGNTIYF	TGTGCCAGCAGTTACGGCTGGGATCTGGGTGGAAACACCATATATTTT	-	TRBV6-5	TRBJ1-3	-
CASSIDPGRSAWTGELFF	TGTGCCAGTAGTATAGATCCAGGTCGTTCAGCTTGGACCGGGGAGCTGTTTTTT	-	TRBV19	TRBJ2-2	-
CASTNTRTGSIQPQHF	TGTGCCAGTACCAATACTCGGACAGGGAGTATTCAGCCCCAGCATTTT	-	TRBV19	TRBJ1-5	TRBD1
CASRRTLEGEQYF	TGTGCCAGCAGAAGGACCCTGGAGGGCGAGCAGTACTTC	few	TRBV5-4	TRBJ2-7	-
CASSVPGQGHYEQYF	TGTGCCAGCAGTGTCCCGGGACAGGGGCACTACGAGCAGTACTTC	medium-sized	TRBV28	TRBJ2-7	TRBD1
CASSPFVGVTDTQYF	TGTGCCAGCTCACCATTCGTAGGGGTTACAGATACGCAGTATTTT	-	TRBV18	TRBJ2-3	-
CASVGEANTEAFF	TGTGCCAGCGTGGGGGAAGCGAACACTGAAGCTTTCTTT	once	TRBV2	TRBJ1-1	-
CASTSDRLNSPLHF	TGTGCCAGTACCTCGGACAGGTTGAATTCACCCCTCCACTTT	-	TRBV19	TRBJ1-6	TRBD1
CASSLAGGYNEQFF	TGTGCCAGCAGCTTAGCGGGAGGATACAATGAGCAGTTCTTC	-	TRBV7-9	TRBJ2-1	-
CASSHPIGSTADTQYF	TGTGCCAGCAGCCATCCCATCGGGAGTACGGCCGATACGCAGTATTTT	-	TRBV4-2	TRBJ2-3	-
CASRLNRGDTEAFF	TGTGCCAGCAGATTGAACAGGGGTGACACTGAAGCTTTCTTT	few	TRBV27	TRBJ1-1	TRBD1
CASRWDRGTDTQYF	TGTGCCAGCAGGTGGGACAGGGGGACAGATACGCAGTATTTT	-	TRBV28	TRBJ2-3	TRBD1
CAWSLTDGYYGYTF	TGTGCCTGGAGTCTCACCGACGGGTACTATGGCTACACCTTC	few	TRBV30	TRBJ1-2	-
CASSIQGAHDGTQYF	TGTGCCAGTAGTATACAAGGGGCCCACGATGGGACCCAGTACTTC	-	TRBV19	TRBJ2-5	-
CSARDEAGLHYTF	TGCAGTGCTAGAGATGAAGCAGGGTTACACTACACCTTC	-	TRBV20-1	TRBJ1-2	-
CASSPRGVRGGSGNTIYF	TGTGCCAGCAGCCCTCGGGGGGTCCGTGGGGGCTCTGGAAACACCATATATTTT	few	TRBV7-9	TRBJ1-3	-
CASREQGAKAYEQYF	TGTGCCAGCAGGGAACAGGGGGCTAAGGCCTACGAGCAGTACTTC	-	TRBV6-1	TRBJ2-7	TRBD1
CSGTHSGILSYEQYF	TGCAGTGGGACACACAGCGGGATTCTCTCCTACGAGCAGTACTTC	-	TRBV20-1	TRBJ2-7	TRBD2
CASKGLAGPYEQYF	TGTGCCAGCAAAGGACTAGCGGGCCCCTACGAGCAGTACTTC	once	TRBV27	TRBJ2-7	TRBD2
CATSRDYRELFF	TGTGCCACCAGCAGAGATTACCGGGAGCTGTTTTTT	few	TRBV15	TRBJ2-2	-
CASSAYRGGRETQYF	TGCGCCAGCAGCGCCTACAGGGGAGGTAGGGAGACCCAGTACTTC	-	TRBV5-1	TRBJ2-5	-
CASSPWGTGGELFF	TGTGCCAGCAGCCCGTGGGGAACGGGCGGGGAGCTGTTTTTT	-	TRBV5-6	TRBJ2-2	-
CASSFLGGEQYF	TGTGCCAGCAGCTTTTTGGGGGGTGAGCAGTACTTC	few	TRBV7-9	TRBJ2-7	-